This entry lists 24 T cell receptor beta chains sequenced from one sample in a study of OX40 agonist ivuxolimab in advanced cancers. Here immunoSEQ multiplex PCR was the method, and the copy in TCRdb shows in-frame clones only, minus some. Among fewer than 120,000 clones listed, roughly 90% were seen once. The source material was CD4+ or CD8+ T cells sorted from blood, sampled in a trial of the OX40 agonist ivuxolimab. The receptors here all came from an adult with an advanced solid tumor such as melanoma, head and neck, liver or kidney cancer.

Here the CDR3 DNA reads TGTGCCAGCAGCCTGGACTGGGGCTCCTATAATTCACCCCTCCACTTT. Amino acid sequence: CASSLDWGSYNSPLHF. This chain joins TRBV11-2 and TRBJ1-6; D is unclear. Trimming took off 5 bases at V and 0 bases at J, with 11 bases between the two ends. Per germline, CDR1 SGHAT and CDR2 FQNNGV. The CDR3 contains 16 residues.

The V and J genes are TRBV28 and TRBJ2-7; 9 nucleotides line up with TRBD1. Germline-derived CDR1 and CDR2 are MDHEN and SYDVKM. The CDR3 runs 12 residues. The V segment lost 10 bases and the J segment 3 bases; nucleotides outside the gene matches: 4. The CDR3 bases are TGTGCCATAGGGACAGGGAACTACGAGCAGTACTTC. This gives the protein CAIGTGNYEQYF.

The rearrangement links TRBV28 to TRBJ1-2, with D uncertain. Germline V gene data show CDR1 as MDHEN and CDR2 as SYDVKM. The length of the CDR3 is 15 residues. The V gene lost 6 bases and the J gene lost 4 bases, with 18 bases spanning the gap. The CDR3: CASSPASFRGYGYTF. The CDR3 DNA reads TGTGCCAGCAGCCCTGCCTCCTTCCGGGGCTATGGCTACACCTTC.

This chain links TRBV18 with TRBJ1-5; D is uncertain. Trimming removed 9 bases at V and 5 bases at J, with 14 bases between. This CDR3 spans 13 amino acids. In germline, CDR1 is KGHSH, CDR2 LQKENI. The CDR3 bases are TGTGCCAGTTCAACCACTGGTGATCAGCCCCAGCATTTT. Translation gives CASSTTGDQPQHF.

The chain recombines TRBV25-1 with TRBJ2-7, with D possibly called TRBD1 or TRBD2 (5 bases each). Germline-derived CDR1 and CDR2 are MGHDK and SYGVNS. This CDR3 contains 15 residues. The V end lost 4 bases, the J end lost 0 bases, and 13 bases lay between the germline ends. CDR3 region: CASSGAGTDSYEQYF. CDR3 nucleotide sequence: TGTGCCAGCAGTGGGGCTGGGACCGACTCCTACGAGCAGTACTTC.

This clone was counted once. The V gene is TRBV11-2, the J gene TRBJ2-5, with TRBD2 identical over 9 bases. The length of the CDR3 is 15 residues. V was clipped by 5 bases and J by 4 bases; unmatched bases: 8. Germline V gene data show CDR1 as SGHAT and CDR2 as FQNNGV. The DNA of the CDR3 is TGTGCCAGCAGCCGGAGCGGGGGGACGACAGAGACCCAGTACTTC. It translates to CASSRSGGTTETQYF.

This rearrangement joins TRBV27 to TRBJ2-7; 10 bases align to TRBD1. This CDR3 has 12 residues. The germline V gene has CDR1 MNHEY and CDR2 SMNVEV (reference sequence). J was trimmed by 6 bases and V by 5 bases; bases with no gene match: 1. Here the CDR3 DNA reads TGTGCCAGCAGTGGGACAGGGGTCGAGCAGTACTTC. It specifies CASSGTGVEQYF.

The chain carries TRBV7-9 and TRBJ1-2, with a tentative D call TRBD1 (5 bases). There are 15 residues in the CDR3. Trimming pared 3 bases from V and 2 bases from J, leaving 13 bases between. Looked up from germline, CDR1 is SEHNR and CDR2 is FQNEAQ (reference sequence). CDR3 in amino acids: CASSFGGGKNYGYTF. Written as DNA, the CDR3 is TGTGCCAGCAGCTTTGGTGGGGGTAAGAACTATGGCTACACCTTC. The full variable domain, in which reference TRBV7-9 and TRBJ1-2 provide the parts outside the CDR3, is DTGVSQNPRHKITKRGQNVTFRCDPISEHNRLYWYRQTLGQGPEFLTYFQNEAQLEKSRLLSDRFSAERPKGSFSTLEIQRTEQGDSAMYLCASSFGGGKNYGYTFGSGTRLTVV.

V and J are TRBV6-5 and TRBJ1-1; D may be TRBD1 (6 bases). This CDR3 is built from 14 residues. Trimming took 4 bases from V and 7 from J, leaving 16 bases between them. Per the germline V gene, CDR1 is MNHEY and CDR2 is SVGAGI. The CDR3 nucleotides read TGTGCCAGCAGTTTGGGGGGCCCGTCACGTGAAGCTTTCTTT. It specifies CASSLGGPSREAFF.

This clone has only one observation. The DNA is left out, because the CDR3 cannot be placed on it with certainty; the CDR3 is given as TCRdb lists it. The chain is built from TRBV28 and TRBJ1-5. The CDR3 is 15 residues long, ends included. CDR1 is MDHEN, CDR2 SYDVKM, per germline. CDR3 residues: CASSTSEGMGQPQHF.

This chain uses TRBV6-6 with TRBJ1-2, with D possibly TRBD1 on 5 matching bases. Trimming cost V 6 bases and J 2 bases, with 10 bases left between them. Germline CDR1 is MNHNY and CDR2 is SVGAGI (reference sequence). The CDR3 loop spans 13 amino acids. The CDR3 DNA reads TGTGCCAGCAGGGCCGGGGGAAACTATGGCTACACCTTC. It translates to CASRAGGNYGYTF.

This rearrangement joins TRBV5-1 to TRBJ2-3; 14 bases align to TRBD2. J was trimmed by 3 bases and V by 4 bases; bases with no gene match: 13. The CDR3 runs 19 residues. CDR1 is SGHRS and CDR2 is YFSETQ in the germline V gene. Here the CDR3 DNA reads TGCGCCAGCAGCGGACTGACTAGCGGGAGGGCCGGGGGGACAGATACGCAGTATTTT. It yields the protein CASSGLTSGRAGGTDTQYF.

The chain joins TRBV5-4 to TRBJ2-5, with 10 bases aligning to TRBD2. CDR1 is SGHNT, CDR2 YYREEE, per germline (reference sequence). This CDR3 spans 14 amino acids. Unmatched junction bases numbered 2, after V lost 2 bases and J lost 4 bases. The CDR3 reads CASSLRLAGETQYF. Here the CDR3 DNA reads TGTGCCAGCAGCTTAAGACTAGCGGGAGAGACCCAGTACTTC.

This clone has only one observation. V gene TRBV30 combines with J gene TRBJ2-7, with D possibly being TRBD1 or TRBD2 (5 bases each). The CDR3 runs to 11 residues. Looked up from germline, CDR1 is GTSNPN and CDR2 is SVGIG (reference sequence). Trimming removed 3 bases from V and 2 bases from J, with 5 bases in between. The CDR3 sequence is CAWRGAYEQYF. The CDR3 nucleotides read TGTGCCTGGAGGGGGGCCTACGAGCAGTACTTC. Full variable domain (remainder filled in from reference TRBV30 and TRBJ2-7): SQTIHQWPATLVQPVGSPLSLECTVEGTSNPNLYWYRQAAGRGLQLLFYSVGIGQISSEVPQNLSASRPQDRQFILSSKKLLLSDSGFYLCAWRGAYEQYFGPGTRLTVT.

As concerns this clone: Other nucleotide sequences from this sample produce the same CDR3. This chain connects TRBV7-3 to TRBJ1-1; TRBD1 might be the D (5 bases). CDR1 is SGHTA, CDR2 FQGTGA, per germline. V lost 5 bases, J lost 0 bases, and 7 bases lay in between. This CDR3 is built from 13 residues. The DNA for the CDR3 is TGTGCCAGCAGCCTGACAGTGAACACTGAAGCTTTCTTT. Protein sequence: CASSLTVNTEAFF.

The genes are TRBV21-1 and TRBJ2-1; the tabulated D call, TRBD1, remains unverified against the DNA. TRBV21-1 is termed a pseudogene. The CDR3 has 17 amino acids. The CDR3 sequence: CASSPKRRQVPYNEQFF. In nucleotides, the CDR3 is TGTGCCAGCAGCCCCAAGCGGCGACAGGTCCCCTACAATGAGCAGTTCTTC.

This clone was detected once. The V and J genes are TRBV19 and TRBJ2-7; D possibly corresponds to TRBD1 (5 bases). The germline gives CDR1 LNHDA, CDR2 SQIVND (reference sequence). The CDR3 contains 16 residues. Trimming took 4 bases from V and 3 from J, leaving 19 bases between them. CDR3 residues: CASSNKPGGHFYEQYF. In DNA, the CDR3 is TGTGCCAGTAGTAATAAGCCCGGTGGACACTTCTACGAGCAGTACTTC.

This rearrangement joins TRBV20-1 to TRBJ2-5; D unresolved. The CDR3 consists of 11 residues. Germline-derived CDR1 and CDR2 are DFQATT and SNEGSKA (reference sequence). Trimming cost V 5 bases and J 4 bases, with 8 bases left between them. For the CDR3, the DNA is TGCAGTGCTGCCCCGGGAGAGACCCAGTACTTC. The encoded protein is CSAAPGETQYF.

V usage is TRBV6-4 and J usage is TRBJ2-1; D is perhaps TRBD2 (7 bases). CDR1 is MRHNA, CDR2 SNTAGT, per germline. This CDR3 contains 14 residues. Trimming took off 4 bases at V and 6 bases at J, with 13 bases between the two ends. CDR3 DNA: TGTGCCAGCAGTGCTGGGGGAGGGGGCAATGAGCAGTTCTTC. Its protein is CASSAGGGGNEQFF.

The chain links TRBV19 to TRBJ1-1; D unresolved. The CDR3 consists of 12 residues. Germline V gives CDR1 LNHDA, CDR2 SQIVND (reference sequence). The V end was cut by 9 bases, the J end by 1 base, with 9 bases between. The CDR3: CASHRTNTEAFF. CDR3 coding DNA: TGTGCCAGCCACCGGACGAACACTGAAGCTTTCTTT.

The chain employs TRBV18 and TRBJ2-2; 7 nucleotides match TRBD1. The CDR3 runs 15 residues. V was pared by 3 bases and J by 4 bases, with 5 bases of the junction left unmatched. Germline loops: CDR1 KGHSH, CDR2 LQKENI. The CDR3 coding sequence is TGTGCCAGCTCACCTGTGACAGGGAGCACCGGGGAGCTGTTTTTT. This sequence encodes CASSPVTGSTGELFF.

V and J are TRBV30 and TRBJ1-1; 10 bases are shared with TRBD1. This CDR3 comprises 14 residues. V lost 5 bases and J lost 5; bases outside the gene matches: 8. Germline loops: CDR1 GTSNPN, CDR2 SVGIG (reference sequence). CDR3 in DNA: TGTGCCTGGGAGGACAGGGGGAAGGGGACTGAAGCTTTCTTT. This gives the protein CAWEDRGKGTEAFF.

The chain links TRBV5-1 to TRBJ2-7; D could derive from TRBD1 or TRBD2 (5 bases each). The germline gives CDR1 SGHRS, CDR2 YFSETQ. The CDR3 is 18 amino acids. The V end was cut by 5 bases, the J end by 4 bases, with 28 bases between. The CDR3 protein is CASSGEGREFPRRYEQYF. CDR3 coding DNA: TGCGCCAGCAGTGGAGAGGGCAGGGAATTCCCTAGGAGGTACGAGCAGTACTTC.

V gene TRBV6-1 combines with J gene TRBJ1-6, with 8 nucleotides matching TRBD1. Losses at the gene ends were 8 bases for V and 0 bases for J; bases not matched to a gene: 3. The length of the CDR3 is 15 residues. The germline V gene encodes CDR1 MNHNS and CDR2 SASEGT. The CDR3 DNA reads TGTGCCAGCCACAGGGGGAGCTCCTATAATTCACCCCTCCACTTT. This gives the protein CASHRGSSYNSPLHF.